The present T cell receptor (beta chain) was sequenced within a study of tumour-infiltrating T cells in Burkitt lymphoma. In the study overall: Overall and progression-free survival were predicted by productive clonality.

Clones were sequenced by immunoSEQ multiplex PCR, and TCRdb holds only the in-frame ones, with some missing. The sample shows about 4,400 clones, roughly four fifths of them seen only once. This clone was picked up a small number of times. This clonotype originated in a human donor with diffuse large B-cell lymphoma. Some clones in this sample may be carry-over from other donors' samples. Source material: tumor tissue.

CDR3 in DNA: TGTGCCAGCAGTGGCCTCTTAGCGGGAGGCCTTTCGGAGCAGTACTTC. Its protein product is CASSGLLAGGLSEQYF. V is TRBV6-1 and J is TRBJ2-7; TRBD2 agrees at 10 bases. Per germline, CDR1 MNHNS and CDR2 SASEGT. The J segment lost 7 bases and the V segment lost 4 bases, leaving 13 bases of the junction unmatched. The CDR3 has 16 amino acids.